The source of this T cell receptor (beta chain) is a study of CXCR3-negative and CXCR3-positive naive CD8 T cells. Broader study findings: Fresh PBMCs served for most assays, and CXCR3 expression fell partially after cryopreservation. TRBV-TRBJ usage matched between naive CXCR3-negative and CXCR3-positive cells but not between memory cells. Naive subsets had comparable surface CD5, so TRB CDR3 properties gauged TCR strength.

UMI-tagged TRB cDNA libraries were built via 5' RACE. Each CDR3 protein gets one entry in TCRdb, which reprocessed the 5' RACE reads and gives no DNA. The sample data list fewer than 9,500 distinct CDR3 sequences. The CDR3 runs to 16 residues. Germline V gene sequence: CDR1 SGHNT, CDR2 YYREEE (reference sequence). A remark on this clonotype: Its matching antigen is unknown.

This clonotype was sampled from a human donor in good health. Some clones in this sample may be carry-over from other donors' samples. The chain couples TRBV5-4 to TRBJ1-2. Sequenced: naive CXCR3- CD8+ T cells from blood. The subset: CD45RO-CCR7+CD27+CD95- naive CD8+ T cells lacking CXCR3 (TNR3-). CDR3 loop: CASSPIDRTIFYGYTF.